Shown below are 27 T cell receptor beta chains from a single sample sequenced in a study of OX40 agonist ivuxolimab in advanced cancers. TCRdb's copy holds only in-frame clones and misses some; the assay was immunoSEQ multiplex PCR. The sample yields roughly 71,000 clones, roughly 76% seen once. Sequencing was performed on CD4+ or CD8+ T cells sorted from blood, taken in a trial of the OX40 agonist ivuxolimab. The receptors stem from an adult with an advanced solid tumor such as melanoma, head and neck, liver or kidney cancer.

This clone rates as medium-sized. The J gene is TRBJ1-2, the V gene TRBV6-5; D might be TRBD1 (5 bases). Trimming took off 6 bases at V and 4 bases at J, with 15 bases between the two ends. Germline V CDR1 and CDR2: MNHEY, SVGAGI. The CDR3 length is 14 residues. This chain's CDR3 is CASRFRDSSYGYTF. CDR3 DNA: TGTGCCAGCAGATTTAGGGACTCAAGCTATGGCTACACCTTC.

The chain is built from TRBV15 and TRBJ2-5; 8 bases agree with TRBD1. The CDR3 extends over 15 amino acids. From germline, CDR1 is LNHNV and CDR2 YYDKDF (reference sequence). V lost 2 bases to trimming and J lost 7 bases; unmatched junction nucleotides: 9. The CDR3 DNA follows: TGTGCCACCAGCAGAAGAAGGCAGGGGACAGGGACCCAGTACTTC. Residues: CATSRRRQGTGTQYF.

The rearrangement links TRBV5-1 to TRBJ2-3; 7 bases fit TRBD2. The length of the CDR3 is 16 residues. Germline-derived CDR1 and CDR2 are SGHRS and YFSETQ. Trimming removed 6 bases from V and 5 bases from J; junction bases left unmatched: 15. The CDR3: CASISTASGRGDTQYF. CDR3 coding DNA: TGCGCCAGCATTTCGACGGCTAGCGGCCGGGGAGATACGCAGTATTTT.

In DNA form, the CDR3 reads TGCGCCAGCAGCTTGTGGCAGGAACCTAATCTCAACTATGGCTACACCTTC. Translation gives CASSLWQEPNLNYGYTF. The rearrangement uses TRBV5-1 and TRBJ1-2; D is uncertain. CDR1 and CDR2 from the germline V gene are SGHRS and YFSETQ. Trimming shortened V by 1 base and J by 2 bases, and 18 bases separated the two germline ends. The CDR3 is made up of 17 amino acids.

The rearrangement joins TRBV6-5 to TRBJ2-2; 9 bases fit TRBD1. This CDR3 contains 15 residues. In germline, CDR1 is MNHEY, CDR2 SVGAGI. The V and J ends lost 2 bases and 6 bases, in that order; junction bases with no gene match: 4. The CDR3 loop reads CASSYQTGGAGELFF. The DNA of the CDR3 is TGTGCCAGCAGTTACCAGACAGGGGGTGCCGGGGAGCTGTTTTTT.

The chain uses TRBV30 and TRBJ2-3; either TRBD1 or TRBD2 may supply D (6 bases each). V was shortened by 4 bases and J by 3 bases, with 11 bases between the two germline ends. Germline values: CDR1 GTSNPN, CDR2 SVGIG (reference sequence). This CDR3 spans 13 amino acids. The CDR3 here is CAWMGGRTDTQYF. For the CDR3, the DNA is TGTGCCTGGATGGGGGGCCGGACAGATACGCAGTATTTT.

CDR3 region: CASGRLAGSNEQFF. The CDR3 DNA reads TGTGCCAGCGGAAGACTAGCGGGGTCCAATGAGCAGTTCTTC. The chain is built from TRBV6-6 and TRBJ2-1; 11 nucleotides agree with TRBD2. Trimming removed 8 bases from V and 6 bases from J; junction bases left unmatched: 6. This CDR3 comprises 14 residues. From germline, CDR1 is MNHNY and CDR2 SVGAGI (reference sequence).

This sequence joins TRBV19 and TRBJ1-5; perhaps TRBD1 as D (6 bases). The V end lost 4 bases, the J end lost 0 bases, and 10 bases lay between the germline ends. Germline lookup yields CDR1 LNHDA and CDR2 SQIVND (reference sequence). The CDR3 loop spans 15 amino acids. In DNA, the CDR3 is TGTGCCAGTAGTAGGGGGCGGAATAGCAATCAGCCCCAGCATTTT. Translated: CASSRGRNSNQPQHF.

The V gene is TRBV6-5, the J gene TRBJ2-7, with a weak D call TRBD1 (5 bases). This CDR3 has 12 amino acids. Germline V gives CDR1 MNHEY, CDR2 SVGAGI. The V end was cut by 6 bases, the J end by 6 bases, with 12 bases between. Here the CDR3 reads CASRTQGLEQYF. As DNA, the CDR3 is TGTGCCAGCAGAACCCAGGGTCTCGAGCAGTACTTC.

This chain joins TRBV5-4 and TRBJ2-2, with 9 bases identical to TRBD1. CDR1 is SGHNT and CDR2 is YYREEE in the germline V gene (reference sequence). The CDR3 contains 16 residues. Germline trimming cut 4 bases from V and 5 bases from J; bases unmatched to any gene: 9. CDR3 region: CASSAGDRVKTGELFF. CDR3 sequence (DNA): TGTGCCAGCAGCGCGGGGGACAGGGTTAAAACCGGGGAGCTGTTTTTT.

V usage is TRBV19 and J usage is TRBJ1-5; D is uncertain. Germline CDR1 is LNHDA and CDR2 is SQIVND (reference sequence). The CDR3 totals 16 residues. The V end lost 5 bases, the J end lost 0 bases, and 14 bases lay between the germline ends. The chain's CDR3 is CASSPREGGSNQPQHF. The CDR3 DNA reads as TGTGCCAGTAGTCCCCGGGAGGGCGGTAGCAATCAGCCCCAGCATTTT.

V usage is TRBV5-1 and J usage is TRBJ1-1, with D tentatively TRBD1 (6 bases). The CDR3 contains 14 residues. The germline gives CDR1 SGHRS, CDR2 YFSETQ. Trimming shortened V by 7 bases and J by 3 bases, and 16 bases separated the two germline ends. Written as DNA, the CDR3 is TGCGCCAGCTCTCTGGGAGGGGGGGACACTGAAGCTTTCTTT. Its translation: CASSLGGGDTEAFF. The whole variable domain, filled in from reference TRBV5-1 and TRBJ1-1, reads KAGVTQTPRYLIKTRGQQVTLSCSPISGHRSVSWYQQTPGQGLQFLFEYFSETQRNKGNFPGRFSGRQFSNSRSEMNVSTLELGDSALYLCASSLGGGDTEAFFGQGTRLTVV.

The chain links TRBV11-2 to TRBJ2-3; TRBD2 matches 7 bases. The germline CDR1 and CDR2 sequences are SGHAT and FQNNGV. CDR3 size: 19 residues. J gave up 4 bases and V 4 bases, and 20 bases lay outside the gene matches. CDR3 loop: CASSSHGLRGRVGADTQYF. In DNA form, the CDR3 reads TGTGCCAGCAGCTCCCACGGGTTACGAGGGAGGGTGGGTGCAGATACGCAGTATTTT.

This clone appeared a few times. J is TRBJ1-5 and V is TRBV30; D gene uncertain. This CDR3 contains 13 residues. CDR1 and CDR2 (germline): GTSNPN, SVGIG (reference sequence). V was shortened by 0 bases and J by 1 base, with 4 bases between the two germline ends. DNA for the CDR3: TGTGCCTGGAGTGTAGAGAGCAATCAGCCCCAGCATTTT. As protein: CAWSVESNQPQHF.

The rearrangement links TRBV18 to TRBJ2-7; 10 positions match TRBD2. The CDR3 loop spans 16 amino acids. Germline V gene data show CDR1 as KGHSH and CDR2 as LQKENI. The V and J ends lost 1 base and 5 bases, in that order; junction bases with no gene match: 8. CDR3 DNA: TGTGCCAGCTCACCACGCTCTAGCGGGAGTAGCCACGAGCAGTACTTC. It codes for CASSPRSSGSSHEQYF.

The chain combines TRBV18 with TRBJ1-1, with TRBD1 identical over 8 bases. With V trimmed by 2 bases and J by 6 bases, 8 bases remained unmatched. The V gene's germline CDR1 is KGHSH and CDR2 LQKENI. CDR3 length: 15 residues. The DNA for the CDR3 is TGTGCCAGCTCACCATTTAGGACAGGGAAATCTGAAGCTTTCTTT. Its translation is CASSPFRTGKSEAFF.

The V call is TRBV7-8, the J call TRBJ2-3; 8 positions agree with TRBD2. The length of the CDR3 is 13 residues. CDR1 is SGHVS, CDR2 FQNEAQ, per germline. Unmatched junction bases numbered 9, after V lost 11 bases and J lost 5 bases. As DNA, the CDR3 is TGTGCCGGTGGGGGCGGGGGGTTAGATACGCAGTATTTT. This sequence encodes CAGGGGGLDTQYF.

This sequence joins TRBV6-1 and TRBJ2-7, with 10 bases lining up with TRBD1. CDR3 length: 14 amino acids. CDR1 MNHNS and CDR2 SASEGT come from the germline V gene. V dropped 8 bases and J dropped 6; count of bases not matched to a gene: 10. This CDR3 reads CASCAGQGFGEQYF. The CDR3 DNA is TGTGCCAGCTGCGCGGGACAGGGGTTTGGCGAGCAGTACTTC.

The chain combines TRBV11-3 with TRBJ2-1, with D possibly TRBD2 on 5 matching bases. Trimming cost V 1 base and J 1 base, with 14 bases left between them. Germline CDR1 is SGHNT and CDR2 is YENEEA. The CDR3 length is 17 residues. The CDR3 loop reads CASSLGERAASYNEQFF. The DNA for the CDR3 is TGTGCCAGCAGCTTAGGGGAGAGGGCAGCGTCCTACAATGAGCAGTTCTTC.

The rearrangement uses TRBV30 and TRBJ1-2; 10 nucleotides agree with TRBD1. The germline V gene has CDR1 GTSNPN and CDR2 SVGIG (reference sequence). This CDR3 is 15 amino acids long. V gave up 3 bases and J gave up 4 bases; unmatched junction bases: 8. The CDR3 sequence: CAWRAGTGDSYGYTF. The CDR3 DNA reads as TGTGCCTGGAGAGCTGGGACAGGGGATAGCTATGGCTACACCTTC.

This rearrangement joins TRBV5-1 to TRBJ2-5, with TRBD2 identical over 14 bases. The ends lost 4 bases at V and 5 bases at J; junction bases unmatched: 7. From germline, CDR1 is SGHRS and CDR2 YFSETQ. The length of the CDR3 is 16 residues. CDR3 nucleotide sequence: TGCGCCAGCAGCGCCCGACTAGCGGGAGGGTATGAGACCCAGTACTTC. It yields the protein CASSARLAGGYETQYF.

The chain joins TRBV11-2 to TRBJ1-1; 7 bases map to TRBD1. The CDR3 runs 13 residues. Trimming took 5 bases from V and 6 from J; bases not matched to a gene: 6. Germline V gene data show CDR1 as SGHAT and CDR2 as FQNNGV. CDR3 sequence (DNA): TGTGCCAGCAGCCAGACAGGGAGTGCTGAAGCTTTCTTT. It yields the protein CASSQTGSAEAFF.

This clone showed up just once. V is TRBV28 and J is TRBJ1-1, with 8 nucleotides matching TRBD1. V lost 6 bases, J lost 5 bases, and 11 bases stayed unmatched. The V gene's germline CDR1 is MDHEN and CDR2 SYDVKM. The CDR3 is made up of 15 amino acids. CDR3 DNA sequence: TGTGCCAGCAGCCAGAGCAGGGGGCGCATGACTGAAGCTTTCTTT. The encoded protein is CASSQSRGRMTEAFF.

The chain couples TRBV4-1 to TRBJ1-2, with TRBD1 identical over 9 bases. V was clipped by 1 base and J by 4 bases; unmatched bases: 4. In germline, CDR1 is MGHRA, CDR2 YSYEKL. The length of the CDR3 is 15 residues. The CDR3: CASSQGDRESYGYTF. CDR3 nucleotides: TGCGCCAGCAGCCAAGGGGACAGGGAGAGCTATGGCTACACCTTC.

The chain has TRBV9 and TRBJ2-7; perhaps TRBD1 as D (6 bases). V lost 3 bases and J lost 4, with 14 bases in between. CDR3 size: 14 residues. CDR1 is SGDLS and CDR2 is YYNGEE in the germline V gene. CDR3 bases: TGTGCCAGCAGCGCAGCCGGGGACATTTACGAGCAGTACTTC. Translating gives CASSAAGDIYEQYF.

The J gene is TRBJ1-1, the V gene TRBV11-2; D gene ambiguous. The CDR3 is made up of 12 amino acids. Germline lookup yields CDR1 SGHAT and CDR2 FQNNGV. V was shortened by 2 bases and J by 0 bases, with 1 base between the two germline ends. The CDR3 region has the DNA TGTGCCAGCAGCTTACTGAACACTGAAGCTTTCTTT. Amino acid sequence: CASSLLNTEAFF.

This chain joins TRBV11-2 and TRBJ2-7; D not certain. The CDR3 totals 14 residues. Germline V gene data show CDR1 as SGHAT and CDR2 as FQNNGV. Trimming stripped 2 bases from V and 1 base from J, with 9 bases between. The CDR3 sequence is CASSLPPVSYEQYF. For the CDR3, the DNA is TGTGCCAGCAGCTTACCCCCTGTTTCCTACGAGCAGTACTTC.